This is a list of T cell receptor beta chains from one sample in a study of T cells expressing NK-cell markers. From the 5' RACE reads, TCRdb lists one entry per CDR3 protein and no DNA. The sample has 550,000 to 600,000 distinct CDR3 sequences; the top ten hold roughly 3.6%. The specimen sequenced was blood T cells: a sorted CD56 or NKG2C T cell subset, CD4+ or CD8+ T cells, or bulk PBMC T cells (not recorded which). These receptors all stem from a man aged 18 to 29 in good health. CDR3s include the opening cysteine and the closing phenylalanine or tryptophan.

j_gene: TRBJ1-1; v_gene: TRBV18; CDR3aa: CASSPLGKEAFF
j_gene: TRBJ2-1; v_gene: TRBV28; CDR3aa: CASSTEAKQFF
j_gene: TRBJ2-1; v_gene: TRBV10-3; CDR3aa: CAIRDTQREGWNEQFF
j_gene: TRBJ2-1; v_gene: TRBV28; CDR3aa: CASMGTSEQFF
j_gene: TRBJ2-5; v_gene: TRBV7-3; CDR3aa: CASSLGEGFQETQYF
j_gene: TRBJ2-5; v_gene: TRBV28; CDR3aa: CASRLSGGRGETQYF
j_gene: TRBJ2-6; v_gene: TRBV28; CDR3aa: CASSSMTGFGANVLTF
j_gene: TRBJ2-1; v_gene: TRBV25-1; CDR3aa: CASSEGPGRPIREQFF
j_gene: TRBJ2-3; v_gene: TRBV5-4; CDR3aa: CASSFTGGGKDTQYF
j_gene: TRBJ1-1; v_gene: TRBV5-1; CDR3aa: CASKLGTEAFF
j_gene: TRBJ2-2; v_gene: TRBV29-1; CDR3aa: CSARRGGEPNTGELFF
j_gene: TRBJ2-6; v_gene: TRBV12-3/TRBV12-4; CDR3aa: CASSLGQGTISGANVLTF
j_gene: TRBJ2-1; v_gene: TRBV2; CDR3aa: CARDRDNWRNEQFF
j_gene: TRBJ2-3; v_gene: TRBV9; CDR3aa: CPRGGRHDTQYF
j_gene: TRBJ2-4; v_gene: TRBV7-2; CDR3aa: CASSRDSEENIQYF
j_gene: TRBJ2-3; v_gene: TRBV12-3/TRBV12-4; CDR3aa: CASSIIPGQGGTDTQYF
j_gene: TRBJ2-7; v_gene: TRBV25-1; CDR3aa: CASSELGLMDSYEQYF
j_gene: TRBJ2-1; v_gene: TRBV6-2/TRBV6-3; CDR3aa: CASSYGVLNEQFF
j_gene: TRBJ1-1; v_gene: TRBV29-1; CDR3aa: CSVELLGGNTEAFF
j_gene: TRBJ2-2; v_gene: TRBV7-9; CDR3aa: CASSLPTRTGELFF
j_gene: TRBJ1-5; v_gene: TRBV4-1; CDR3aa: CASSLGQGQAYQPQHF
j_gene: TRBJ2-3; v_gene: TRBV15; CDR3aa: CATSTPGDTQYF
j_gene: TRBJ2-6; v_gene: TRBV12-3/TRBV12-4; CDR3aa: CASSLRGAGANVLTF
j_gene: TRBJ1-1; v_gene: TRBV7-8; CDR3aa: CASSLRYARGLNTEAFF
j_gene: TRBJ1-1; v_gene: TRBV29-1; CDR3aa: CSVQPHRIKNEAFF
j_gene: TRBJ1-2; v_gene: TRBV5-1; CDR3aa: CASSLPTGGGYGYTF
j_gene: TRBJ1-1; v_gene: TRBV28; CDR3aa: CASSFGSVAAFF
j_gene: TRBJ2-7; v_gene: TRBV6-5; CDR3aa: CASSYSGSGYEQYF
j_gene: TRBJ2-7; v_gene: TRBV3-1; CDR3aa: CASSQGYGTSAYEQYF
j_gene: TRBJ2-1; v_gene: TRBV5-4; CDR3aa: CASSLAGLAKDEQFF
j_gene: TRBJ2-2; v_gene: TRBV5-1; CDR3aa: CASSLQERNTGELFF